This T cell receptor (beta chain) was sequenced for a study of memory B cells and T cells in multiple sclerosis. General study points: Normalization was needed because clone-set size differences affected shared clonotype counts.

TCRdb's table, derived via immunoSEQ multiplex PCR, lists solely in-frame clones and lacks some. This table has 25,000 to 35,000 clones, about 83% appearing once. The CDR3 runs to 14 residues. Germline V CDR1 and CDR2: MDHEN, SYDVKM. Trimming removed 3 bases from V and 0 bases from J, with 5 bases in between. This clone was detected a few times. Its specificity is unknown. Separate sequencing covered autoproliferating (CFSE-dim) and non-proliferating (CFSE-high) T cells from stimulus-free culture. Cultures began with about 45 million CFSE-labeled PBMCs, unstimulated for six to seven days, with replicate wells pooled. PBMCs were labeled with around 0.55 uM CFSE and cultured without exogenous stimuli.

The source material was PBMCs from blood kept in culture. The chain carries TRBV28 and TRBJ1-4; unclear D gene. This receptor was identified in a human donor with multiple sclerosis. The CDR3 DNA reads TGTGCCAGCAGTTTCGGGCCAACTAATGAAAAACTGTTTTTT. It is translated as CASSFGPTNEKLFF.